The next 11 T cell receptor beta chains were all read from a single sample in a study of cytomegalovirus exposure and HLA in healthy donors. The primer mix had 60 Vbeta and 13 Jbeta primers. Method: immunoSEQ multiplex PCR; TCRdb's copy keeps in-frame clones and lacks some. The table records about 73,000 clones, roughly four fifths of them present only once. The sequenced sample consisted of PBMCs. These receptors all come from a man in his sixties or seventies in good health and CMV-seronegative.

The rearrangement uses TRBV6-6 and TRBJ1-1, with D hard to call. The V and J ends lost 10 bases and 1 base respectively, with 13 bases between them. Germline CDR1 is MNHNY and CDR2 is SVGAGI (reference sequence). The CDR3 has 13 residues. This CDR3 is CATTRQENTEAFF. The CDR3 coding sequence is TGTGCCACCACCCGGCAGGAGAACACTGAAGCTTTCTTT.

This clone was seen a few times. This chain connects TRBV7-9 to TRBJ1-2; D gene unclear. Germline CDR1 SEHNR, CDR2 FQNEAQ (reference sequence). V was trimmed by 2 bases and J by 8 bases, leaving 15 bases between them. CDR3 length equals 14 residues. CDR3 nucleotides: TGTGCCAGCAGCTTAAGCGGACCCCATTGGGGCTACACCTTC. It translates to CASSLSGPHWGYTF.

The chain couples TRBV6-6 to TRBJ2-5, with D possibly matching TRBD2 (7 bases). This CDR3 has 16 residues. Germline assignment: CDR1 MNHNY and CDR2 SVGAGI (reference sequence). Trimming shortened V by 2 bases and J by 1 base, and 14 bases separated the two germline ends. The CDR3 spells CASSYGRGAPQETQYF. The CDR3 DNA sequence: TGTGCCAGCAGTTACGGGAGGGGGGCGCCCCAAGAGACCCAGTACTTC.

The V call is TRBV30, the J call TRBJ2-5, with 7 bases identical to TRBD2. V shed 2 bases and J 2 bases; nucleotides not matched to a gene: 5. There are 14 residues in the CDR3. Germline assignment: CDR1 GTSNPN and CDR2 SVGIG (reference sequence). The CDR3, as DNA: TGTGCCTGGAGTTTAGCGGGCAGACAAGAGACCCAGTACTTC. This codes for CAWSLAGRQETQYF.

This chain joins TRBV19 and TRBJ1-3; possibly TRBD1 for D (6 bases). The CDR3 contains 15 residues. Trimming cost V 5 bases and J 2 bases, with 13 bases left between them. Germline V gene lookup returns CDR1 LNHDA and CDR2 SQIVND (reference sequence). CDR3 sequence: CASSPRGATGNTIYF. CDR3 DNA: TGTGCCAGTAGTCCCAGGGGCGCGACTGGAAACACCATATATTTT.

This chain joins TRBV5-1 and TRBJ2-7, with D perhaps TRBD1 (6 bases). The germline V gene has CDR1 SGHRS and CDR2 YFSETQ. Trimming left V 0 bases short and J 0 bases short, with 19 bases between. This CDR3 contains 18 residues. The DNA for the CDR3 is TGCGCCAGCAGCTTGGCTCTTTCGGACAGTTTCCTCTCCTACGAGCAGTACTTC. This translates into CASSLALSDSFLSYEQYF.

In its sample, this clone was seen a few times. V gene TRBV5-6 combines with J gene TRBJ2-7; D not certain. Between the trimmed V and J ends, which lost 3 bases and 3 bases, there was a span of 10 bases. The CDR3 loop spans 13 amino acids. Germline V gene sequence: CDR1 SGHDT, CDR2 YYEEEE. CDR3 bases: TGTGCCAGCAGCTGGGCCCGCTACTACGAGCAGTACTTC. Its translation: CASSWARYYEQYF.

This sequence joins TRBV14 and TRBJ2-2; no definite D call. Germline V CDR1 and CDR2: SGHDN, FVKESK. The CDR3 runs to 16 residues. V was trimmed by 0 bases and J by 5 bases, leaving 13 bases between them. The CDR3: CASSQDTNIKTGELFF. In DNA form, the CDR3 reads TGTGCCAGCAGCCAAGACACAAATATAAAAACCGGGGAGCTGTTTTTT.

V gene TRBV4-3 combines with J gene TRBJ2-1, with 7 bases that match TRBD2. After removal of 4 bases from V and 7 bases from J, the junction contained 10 bases not matched to a gene. Germline V gives CDR1 LGHNA, CDR2 YSLEER. The CDR3 consists of 15 residues. As DNA, the CDR3 is TGCGCCAGCAGCCTTGGGGCGGGAGCCCCAAATGAGCAGTTCTTC. Amino acid sequence: CASSLGAGAPNEQFF.

There are a few counts of this clone. The V call is TRBV5-1, the J call TRBJ2-2; possibly TRBD2 for D (5 bases). This CDR3 spans 15 amino acids. Germline V CDR1 and CDR2: SGHRS, YFSETQ. V lost 0 bases, J lost 0 bases, and 6 bases lay in between. The CDR3 nucleotides read TGCGCCAGCAGCTTGGGACTAACGAACACCGGGGAGCTGTTTTTT. As protein: CASSLGLTNTGELFF. Combining the CDR3 with reference TRBV5-1 and TRBJ2-2 gives the whole variable domain KAGVTQTPRYLIKTRGQQVTLSCSPISGHRSVSWYQQTPGQGLQFLFEYFSETQRNKGNFPGRFSGRQFSNSRSEMNVSTLELGDSALYLCASSLGLTNTGELFFGEGSRLTVL.

This sequence joins TRBV5-1 and TRBJ2-1; 8 bases map to TRBD1. The CDR3 is 18 residues long. Germline V gene lookup returns CDR1 SGHRS and CDR2 YFSETQ. Losses at the gene ends were 6 bases for V and 2 bases for J; bases not matched to a gene: 16. The DNA for the CDR3 is TGCGCCAGCACTTATCAGGACAGGGAGGTTTACCCCTACAATGAGCAGTTCTTC. It is translated as CASTYQDREVYPYNEQFF.